The 8 T cell receptor beta chains reported below all come from one sample, sequenced in a study of CD8 T cells in ankylosing spondylitis. TCRdb fed the 5' RACE reads into MiXCR, producing one record per CDR3 protein. The sample comprises hundreds of thousands of distinct CDR3 sequences, about 10% of which are singletons, and approximately 20% rests with the top ten. The sample comprised blood, either unsorted or a sorted T cell fraction (not recorded which). The receptors stem from a male donor with ankylosing spondylitis or in good health (not recorded which).

To note about this clonotype: This may be a read error: a much more frequent sequence differs by one nucleotide. The chain recombines TRBV5-4 with TRBJ2-2; possibly TRBD1 for D (6 bases). The CDR3 runs to 19 residues. The V gene's germline CDR1 is SGHNT and CDR2 YYREEE (reference sequence). The CDR3: CASSLAIRTVIGSAGELYF. CDR3 DNA: TGTGCCAGCAGCTTGGCTATACGGACAGTTATTGGTTCCGCCGGGGAGCTGTATTTT.

This clonotype was seen repeatedly, ten times or more. The chain is built from TRBV5-1 and TRBJ2-1; the D gene is possibly TRBD1 (6 bases). V lost 7 bases and J lost 0, with 11 bases in between. The CDR3 extends over 14 amino acids. Germline CDR1 and CDR2: SGHRS and YFSETQ. The CDR3 DNA follows: TGCGCCAGCTCGGACAGTAGCTCCTACAATGAGCAGTTCTTC. Translated: CASSDSSSYNEQFF.

Comment on this clonotype: One base away lies a much larger clone, so this may be a sequencing read error. This chain joins TRBV5-4 and TRBJ2-2, with 8 bases identical to TRBD1. This CDR3 spans 15 amino acids. V was pared by 3 bases and J by 2 bases, with 3 bases of the junction left unmatched. Per the germline V gene, CDR1 is SGHNT and CDR2 is YYREEE (reference sequence). CDR3 region: CASSSGQGNTGELFF. The CDR3 region has the DNA TGTGCCAGCAGCTCCGGACAGGGTAACACCGGGGAGCTGTTTTTT. Using reference TRBV5-4 and TRBJ2-2 for the parts outside the CDR3, the full variable domain is ETGVTQSPTHLIKTRGQQVTLRCSSQSGHNTVSWYQQALGQGPQFIFQYYREEENGRGNFPPRFSGLQFPNYSSELNVNALELDDSALYLCASSSGQGNTGELFFGEGSRLTVL.

This clonotype showed up many times. The rearrangement links TRBV12-3 or TRBV12-4 to TRBJ2-1; 7 bases are a match to TRBD1. Trimming cost V 6 bases and J 0 bases; bases outside gene matches: 5. This CDR3 is 15 amino acids long. The CDR3 bases are TGTGCCAGCAGCCCGACAGGGACCTCCTACAATGAGCAGTTCTTC. Its protein product is CASSPTGTSYNEQFF.

This clonotype occurred a few times. This chain uses TRBV20-1 with TRBJ2-7; 7 nucleotides agree with TRBD2. The CDR3 totals 15 residues. The junction had 10 bases not matched to a gene; V was cut back by 0 bases and J by 5 bases. Germline lookup yields CDR1 DFQATT and CDR2 SNEGSKA (reference sequence). CDR3 DNA: TGCAGTGCTAGAGATCCCCAGGGAGGGGTGCACGAGCAGTACTTC. It specifies CSARDPQGGVHEQYF.

The sample holds many counts of this clonotype. This chain connects TRBV5-1 to TRBJ2-1; weak D call: TRBD2 (5 bases). Germline CDR1 and CDR2: SGHRS and YFSETQ. Trimming stripped 4 bases from V and 10 bases from J, with 21 bases between. The CDR3 loop spans 15 amino acids. The CDR3 loop is CASSLLASANDEQFF. Written as DNA, the CDR3 is TGCGCCAGCAGCCTCCTAGCCTCCGCCAATGACGAGCAGTTCTTC.

This clonotype was counted many times. The chain is built from TRBV5-1 and TRBJ1-1, with D perhaps TRBD1 (5 bases). Germline assignment: CDR1 SGHRS and CDR2 YFSETQ. V was pared by 5 bases and J by 4 bases, with 12 bases between. The CDR3 loop spans 13 amino acids. The DNA for the CDR3 is TGCGCCAGCAGTCCCGGGGGTTTCACTGAAGCTTTCTTT. It codes for CASSPGGFTEAFF.

This clonotype was picked up many times. V is TRBV5-6 and J is TRBJ2-4; D may be TRBD1 (5 bases). V lost 4 bases to trimming and J lost 7 bases, with 9 bases between them. The CDR3 runs to 12 residues. Per the germline V gene, CDR1 is SGHDT and CDR2 is YYEEEE. The CDR3 DNA sequence: TGTGCCAGCAGCGGAAAGGGGAACATTCAGTACTTC. This sequence encodes CASSGKGNIQYF. Based on the CDR3 plus reference TRBV5-6 and TRBJ2-4, the full variable domain is DAGVTQSPTHLIKTRGQQVTLRCSPKSGHDTVSWYQQALGQGPQFIFQYYEEEERQRGNFPDRFSGHQFPNYSSELNVNALLLGDSALYLCASSGKGNIQYFGAGTRLSVL.